The 30 T cell receptor beta chains given below trace back to one sample, sequenced in a study of cytomegalovirus exposure and HLA in healthy donors. PCR involved 60 Vbeta and 13 Jbeta primers. Assay used: immunoSEQ multiplex PCR; TCRdb lists only in-frame clones, some missing. The data hold tens of thousands of clones, with 78% observed a single time. Material: PBMCs. These receptors were collected from a woman between 40 and 55 years old in good health and CMV-seronegative.

The V and J genes are TRBV10-3 and TRBJ1-6; D not resolved. V was clipped by 0 bases and J by 8 bases, with 14 bases between them. Germline V CDR1 and CDR2: ENHRY, SYGVKD. This CDR3 region has 16 residues. The CDR3 DNA reads TGTGCCATCAGTGAGTCGGGTGGGAAGGGAGATTCACCCCTCCACTTT. Translating it yields CAISESGGKGDSPLHF.

CDR3 region: CASSLLTGNGHEKLFF. CDR3 nucleotide sequence: TGTGCCAGCAGTCTTCTGACAGGGAACGGTCACGAAAAACTGTTTTTT. The chain couples TRBV27 to TRBJ1-4; 7 bases align to TRBD1. The CDR3 has 16 amino acids. From germline, CDR1 is MNHEY and CDR2 SMNVEV (reference sequence). The V segment lost 5 bases and the J segment 8 bases; nucleotides outside the gene matches: 14.

The chain recombines TRBV28 with TRBJ1-4, with 9 bases matching TRBD1. The CDR3 loop spans 15 amino acids. CDR1 and CDR2 (germline): MDHEN, SYDVKM. With 1 base clipped from V and 7 bases from J, the junction kept 4 bases outside the gene matches. This CDR3 is CASSLSGTGSEKLFF. The CDR3 nucleotides read TGTGCCAGCAGTTTATCCGGGACAGGGTCTGAAAAACTGTTTTTT.

The chain carries TRBV27 and TRBJ2-4; D possibly corresponds to TRBD1 (5 bases). Germline V gives CDR1 MNHEY, CDR2 SMNVEV (reference sequence). The CDR3 contains 16 residues. V shed 5 bases and J shed 3 bases, with 17 bases lying between them. The CDR3 is CASSGEHGAVKNIQYF. The DNA for the CDR3 is TGTGCCAGCAGTGGAGAACATGGGGCGGTCAAAAACATTCAGTACTTC.

This chain links TRBV28 with TRBJ2-5; TRBD2 matches 7 bases. After removal of 2 bases from V and 11 bases from J, the junction contained 2 bases not matched to a gene. The germline V gene encodes CDR1 MDHEN and CDR2 SYDVKM. The CDR3 totals 11 residues. Here the CDR3 reads CASSLGREQYF. Here the CDR3 DNA reads TGTGCCAGCAGTTTAGGGCGGGAGCAGTACTTC.

This sequence joins TRBV5-6 and TRBJ2-7; D possibly corresponds to TRBD1 (7 bases). Germline CDR1 is SGHDT and CDR2 is YYEEEE. V shed 4 bases and J shed 2 bases, with 13 bases lying between them. The CDR3 has 14 amino acids. CDR3 protein: CASSAGQRPYEQYF. Written as DNA, the CDR3 is TGTGCCAGCAGCGCGGGACAGAGACCCTACGAGCAGTACTTC.

The chain uses TRBV9 and TRBJ2-7; D may be TRBD1 (6 bases). Germline CDR1 reads SGDLS; CDR2 reads YYNGEE. V was pared by 3 bases and J by 7 bases, with 14 bases between. The CDR3 consists of 13 residues. CDR3: CASSATGHTEQYF. CDR3 DNA: TGTGCCAGCAGCGCCACGGGACACACGGAGCAGTACTTC. Combining the CDR3 with reference TRBV9 and TRBJ2-7 gives the whole variable domain DSGVTQTPKHLITATGQRVTLRCSPRSGDLSVYWYQQSLDQGLQFLIQYYNGEERAKGNILERFSAQQFPDLHSELNLSSLELGDSALYFCASSATGHTEQYFGPGTRLTVT.

This chain connects TRBV7-2 to TRBJ1-3; 7 bases align to TRBD1. With V trimmed by 2 bases and J by 4 bases, 5 bases remained unmatched. Germline V lookup: CDR1 SGHTA, CDR2 FQGNSA. This CDR3 comprises 15 residues. The CDR3 protein is CASSLLTGSGNTIYF. CDR3 sequence (DNA): TGTGCCAGCAGCTTATTGACAGGGTCGGGAAACACCATATATTTT.

The gene calls are TRBV28 and TRBJ2-7, with D possibly being TRBD1 (5 bases). The CDR3 is 12 amino acids. Germline V gives CDR1 MDHEN, CDR2 SYDVKM. Trimming removed 6 bases at V and 0 bases at J, with 6 bases between. This chain's CDR3 is CASSQGSYEQYF. DNA for the CDR3: TGTGCCAGCAGCCAGGGCTCCTACGAGCAGTACTTC.

The chain is built from TRBV7-9 and TRBJ2-1; D not resolved. Germline CDR1 and CDR2: SEHNR and FQNEAQ (reference sequence). V was shortened by 3 bases and J by 6 bases, with 9 bases between the two germline ends. This CDR3 comprises 13 residues. DNA of the CDR3: TGTGCCAGCAGCTTCCTAGAAGCCAATGAGCAGTTCTTC. Its translation is CASSFLEANEQFF.

This chain joins TRBV10-2 and TRBJ2-7; 10 nucleotides agree with TRBD1. This CDR3 contains 14 residues. Trimming cost V 6 bases and J 5 bases; bases outside gene matches: 7. CDR1 and CDR2 from the germline V gene are WSHSY and SAAADI. The CDR3 nucleotides are TGCGCCAGCAGGAGGGACAGGGGACCCCACGAGCAGTACTTC. It encodes CASRRDRGPHEQYF.

This sequence joins TRBV15 and TRBJ2-3; a possible D gene is TRBD2 (5 bases). Germline values: CDR1 LNHNV, CDR2 YYDKDF (reference sequence). The length of the CDR3 is 14 residues. Trimming cost V 5 bases and J 3 bases, with 12 bases left between them. CDR3 loop: CATSDGMVTDTQYF. For the CDR3, the DNA is TGTGCCACCAGCGACGGGATGGTTACAGATACGCAGTATTTT.

This clone was observed at least ten times. The chain joins TRBV6-6 to TRBJ2-2, with D unresolved. This CDR3 has 14 residues. V was clipped by 0 bases and J by 4 bases, with 6 bases between them. CDR1 is MNHNY, CDR2 SVGAGI, per germline (reference sequence). The CDR3 DNA reads as TGTGCCAGCAGTTACTCCGGAGTCACCGGGGAGCTGTTTTTT. Translation: CASSYSGVTGELFF.

This clone was observed a few times. The chain recombines TRBV2 with TRBJ2-1, with D possibly TRBD2 on 6 matching bases. CDR1 SNHLY and CDR2 FYNNEI come from the germline V gene. The CDR3 has 15 residues. V was shortened by 6 bases and J by 6 bases, with 18 bases between the two germline ends. Written as DNA, the CDR3 is TGTGCCAGCAGACTCGGAGGGCCTCGGTCCAATGAGCAGTTCTTC. Translating gives CASRLGGPRSNEQFF.

The rearrangement links TRBV7-2 to TRBJ1-5; D is unclear. Germline loops: CDR1 SGHTA, CDR2 FQGNSA. This CDR3 comprises 15 residues. The germline V and J ends were trimmed by 5 bases and 2 bases, with 13 bases remaining between them. CDR3 nucleotides: TGTGCCAGCAGCGCCGGGTCGGCGGGCAATCAGCCCCAGCATTTT. This codes for CASSAGSAGNQPQHF.

The genes are TRBV14 and TRBJ2-7; D is possibly TRBD1 (6 bases). Trimming removed 0 bases from V and 3 bases from J, with 18 bases in between. Germline assignment: CDR1 SGHDN and CDR2 FVKESK. This CDR3 is built from 17 residues. CDR3: CASSQDRRLGTNYEQYF. In DNA, the CDR3 is TGTGCCAGCAGCCAAGACCGGAGGTTAGGGACAAACTACGAGCAGTACTTC.

This clone was found a few times. The rearrangement uses TRBV6-1 and TRBJ2-7; D possibly corresponds to TRBD1 (5 bases). Germline assignment: CDR1 MNHNS and CDR2 SASEGT. The CDR3 loop spans 11 amino acids. Deletions cut 7 bases from V and 4 bases from J, with 8 bases between. For the CDR3, the DNA is TGTGCCAGCACGACAGTTTACGAGCAGTACTTC. This codes for CASTTVYEQYF.

CDR3 in amino acids: CASSYGAGFNTGELFF. CDR3 in DNA: TGTGCCAGCAGTTACGGGGCAGGGTTTAACACCGGGGAGCTGTTTTTT. The chain uses TRBV6-5 and TRBJ2-2, with D possibly matching TRBD1 (5 bases). Per the germline V gene, CDR1 is MNHEY and CDR2 is SVGAGI. The CDR3 is made up of 16 amino acids. Trimming took off 2 bases at V and 2 bases at J, with 12 bases between the two ends.

The table lists this clone with a few counts. V and J are TRBV2 and TRBJ1-2; tentative D call: TRBD1 (5 bases). CDR1 SNHLY and CDR2 FYNNEI come from the germline V gene. The CDR3 extends over 14 amino acids. The V gene lost 5 bases and the J gene lost 2 bases, with 12 bases spanning the gap. This chain's CDR3 is CASSLDSKNYGYTF. The CDR3 coding sequence is TGTGCCAGCAGTTTAGACAGTAAGAACTATGGCTACACCTTC.

The rearrangement uses TRBV30 and TRBJ1-2, with a weak D call TRBD1 (5 bases). V shed 7 bases and J shed 5 bases, with 14 bases lying between them. This CDR3 is built from 12 residues. The germline CDR1 and CDR2 sequences are GTSNPN and SVGIG (reference sequence). The CDR3 bases are TGTGCCTTCCAGCCGGGGGGGTATGGCTACACCTTC. It specifies CAFQPGGYGYTF.

The chain recombines TRBV28 with TRBJ2-3, with D tentatively TRBD2 (5 bases). The CDR3 runs to 14 residues. With 3 bases removed from V and 2 bases from J, the gap between germline ends came to 9 bases. CDR1 and CDR2 from the germline V gene are MDHEN and SYDVKM. The CDR3 DNA sequence: TGTGCCAGCAGTTTGGGAGTCGACACAGATACGCAGTATTTT. As protein: CASSLGVDTDTQYF.

The CDR3 is CASSSRVEVSEAFF. In nucleotides, the CDR3 is TGCGCCAGCAGCTCTAGGGTGGAGGTTTCTGAAGCTTTCTTT. V usage is TRBV5-1 and J usage is TRBJ1-1; D unclear. V was cut by 3 bases and J by 6 bases, with 15 bases left in between. The CDR3 loop spans 14 amino acids. Germline CDR1 and CDR2: SGHRS and YFSETQ.

This clone was observed a few times. This chain joins TRBV5-5 and TRBJ2-5, with TRBD2 matching over 7 bases. V dropped 0 bases and J dropped 3; count of bases not matched to a gene: 5. Germline V gene lookup returns CDR1 SGHKS and CDR2 YYEKEE (reference sequence). This CDR3 spans 15 amino acids. The CDR3 spells CASSLEGLAEETQYF. CDR3 nucleotides: TGTGCCAGCAGCTTGGAGGGGCTAGCGGAAGAGACCCAGTACTTC.

The rearrangement joins TRBV6-5 to TRBJ1-6; no firm D call. V lost 5 bases and J 8 bases, leaving 16 bases between the germline ends. Per the germline V gene, CDR1 is MNHEY and CDR2 is SVGAGI. This CDR3 has 15 residues. CDR3 sequence reads: CASSAARPRDSPLHF. For the CDR3, the DNA is TGTGCCAGCAGTGCCGCCCGACCTCGGGATTCACCCCTCCACTTT.

This chain connects TRBV19 to TRBJ2-5; D might be TRBD2 (6 bases). With 5 bases removed from V and 5 bases from J, the gap between germline ends came to 15 bases. This CDR3 is built from 14 residues. Germline assignment: CDR1 LNHDA and CDR2 SQIVND (reference sequence). In nucleotides, the CDR3 is TGTGCCAGTAGTCCCCGACGGACTACGGAGACCCAGTACTTC. Encoded protein: CASSPRRTTETQYF.

This chain links TRBV5-4 with TRBJ2-7, with D possibly being TRBD1 (6 bases). Germline V gene data show CDR1 as SGHNT and CDR2 as YYREEE (reference sequence). The CDR3 spans 15 residues. V was cut by 1 base and J by 6 bases, with 17 bases left in between. The CDR3 DNA reads TGTGCCAGCAGCTTGCAGGGCGCAGGGGCTGCCGAGCAGTACTTC. Protein sequence: CASSLQGAGAAEQYF.

This clone was picked up a small number of times. DNA for the CDR3: TGTGCCAGCAGTTCTCCTCGGACAGGGGGTGAAAAACTGTTTTTT. This codes for CASSSPRTGGEKLFF. The V call is TRBV28, the J call TRBJ1-4; 10 bases fit TRBD1. The CDR3 has 15 residues. Germline CDR1 is MDHEN and CDR2 is SYDVKM. Germline trimming cut 4 bases from V and 7 bases from J; bases unmatched to any gene: 6.

V is TRBV6-6 and J is TRBJ2-7; TRBD2 matches 11 bases. From germline, CDR1 is MNHNY and CDR2 SVGAGI (reference sequence). This CDR3 contains 14 residues. With 6 bases clipped from V and 9 bases from J, the junction kept 10 bases outside the gene matches. The CDR3 DNA reads TGTGCCAGCAGCCGTAGCGGGAGGGAGGCGTGGCAGTACTTC. Protein sequence: CASSRSGREAWQYF.

This sequence joins TRBV20-1 and TRBJ2-3; no clear D. Germline V gives CDR1 DFQATT, CDR2 SNEGSKA (reference sequence). The V end lost 3 bases, the J end lost 2 bases, and 3 bases lay between the germline ends. This CDR3 contains 11 residues. The CDR3 spells CSASLTDTQYF. The CDR3 coding sequence is TGCAGTGCTAGCCTCACAGATACGCAGTATTTT.

The chain uses TRBV5-1 and TRBJ2-7, with TRBD2 identical over 12 bases. V lost 3 bases to trimming and J lost 7 bases; unmatched junction nucleotides: 11. The germline gives CDR1 SGHRS, CDR2 YFSETQ. The CDR3 totals 16 residues. CDR3 amino acids: CASSWKRLAGVGEQYF. CDR3 coding DNA: TGCGCCAGCAGCTGGAAGAGACTAGCGGGAGTAGGTGAGCAGTACTTC.